This T cell receptor beta chain was recovered during a study of healthy donors' naive CD4 and CD8 T cells. Study conclusions and caveats: Positive CDR3 charge linked to CD4+ cells, negative to CD8+ cells. Possible naive T cell homeostatic proliferation bias remained unaddressed.

Starting from roughly 0.45 ug of total RNA, TCR libraries were made with linear amplification. TCRdb redid the calling of the reads with MiXCR, one entry per CDR3 protein. The repertoire includes about 200,000 distinct CDR3 sequences, around three quarters of them detected once, and 2% to 2.5% sits in the top ten. Trimming removed 4 bases from V and 5 bases from J, with 12 bases in between. The CDR3 covers 14 residues. Germline V gene lookup returns CDR1 LGHNA and CDR2 YNFKEQ. Note on this clonotype: What it recognizes is unknown.

J is TRBJ1-5 and V is TRBV4-2, with D unclear. Sequenced: naive CD4+ and CD8+ T cells sorted from blood, pooled from several donors. The clonotype originates from a pool of human donors in good health; the sample pools cells from several healthy donors. The CDR3 protein is CASSPRGWDQPQHF. The CDR3 bases are TGTGCCAGCAGCCCTAGAGGCTGGGATCAGCCCCAGCATTTT.